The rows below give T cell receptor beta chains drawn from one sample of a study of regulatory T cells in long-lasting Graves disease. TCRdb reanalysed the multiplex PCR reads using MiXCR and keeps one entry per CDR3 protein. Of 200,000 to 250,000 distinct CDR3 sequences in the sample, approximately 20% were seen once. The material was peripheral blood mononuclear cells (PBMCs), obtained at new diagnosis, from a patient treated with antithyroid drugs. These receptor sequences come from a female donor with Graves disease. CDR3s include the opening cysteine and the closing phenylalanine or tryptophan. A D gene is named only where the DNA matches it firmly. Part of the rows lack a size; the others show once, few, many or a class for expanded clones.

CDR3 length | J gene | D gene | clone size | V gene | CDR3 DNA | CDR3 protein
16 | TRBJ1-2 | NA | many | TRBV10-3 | TGTGCCATCAGTGAAGAACAGACAGGAGCTAACTATGGCTACACCTTC | CAISEEQTGANYGYTF
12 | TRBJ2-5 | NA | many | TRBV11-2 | TGTGCCAGCAGCCAATGGTGGGAGACCCAGTACTTC | CASSQWWETQYF
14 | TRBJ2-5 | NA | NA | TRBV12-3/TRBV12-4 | TGTGCCAGCAGTTTACCGGATACCCAAGAGACCCAGTACTTC | CASSLPDTQETQYF
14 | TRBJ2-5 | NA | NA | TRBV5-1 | TGCGCCAGCAGCTTTTCCGGACAGTTTGCGACCCAGTACTTC | CASSFSGQFATQYF
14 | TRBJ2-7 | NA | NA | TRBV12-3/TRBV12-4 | TGTGCCAGCAGTTTGGGACATAATAATAACGAGCAGTACTTC | CASSLGHNNNEQYF
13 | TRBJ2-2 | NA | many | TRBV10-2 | TGCGCCAGCAGTGAGTGGAACACCGGGGAGCTGTTTTTT | CASSEWNTGELFF
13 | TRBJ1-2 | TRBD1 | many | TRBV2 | TGTGCCAGCAGTAGGGACAGTAACTATGGCTACACCTTC | CASSRDSNYGYTF
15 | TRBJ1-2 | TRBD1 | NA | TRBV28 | TGTGCCAGCAGTTTGATGGGGACAGGGAGTTATGGCTACACCTTC | CASSLMGTGSYGYTF
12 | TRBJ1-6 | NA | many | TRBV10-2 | TGCGCCAGCAAGGTTGGGAATTCACCCCTCCACTTT | CASKVGNSPLHF
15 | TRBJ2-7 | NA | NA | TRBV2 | TGTGCCAGCAGTTACTCTTTAAGGGGCGCCTACGAGCAGTACTTC | CASSYSLRGAYEQYF
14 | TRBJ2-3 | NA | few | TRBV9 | TGTGCCAGCAGCGTAGGAACCTCAGCAGATACGCAGTATTTT | CASSVGTSADTQYF
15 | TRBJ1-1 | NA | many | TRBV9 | TGTGCCAGCAGCGCCGGGGGCAGGAGGAACACTGAAGCTTTCTTT | CASSAGGRRNTEAFF
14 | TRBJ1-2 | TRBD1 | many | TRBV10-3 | TGTGCCATCACTCCGGGACAGGGTAACTATGGCTACACCTTC | CAITPGQGNYGYTF
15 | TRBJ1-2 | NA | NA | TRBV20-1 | TGCAGTGCTAGCCAAGCCCTATTAGGGGATGTGGGCTACACCTTC | CSASQALLGDVGYTF
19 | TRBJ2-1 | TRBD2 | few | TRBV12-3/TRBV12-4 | TGTGCCAGCAGTGAAGAGCGGACTAGCGGGAGGAGCTCCTACAATGAGCAGTTCTTC | CASSEERTSGRSSYNEQFF
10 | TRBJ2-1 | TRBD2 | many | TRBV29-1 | TGCAGCGGAGTAGCGGGACAGCAGTTCTTC | CSGVAGQQFF
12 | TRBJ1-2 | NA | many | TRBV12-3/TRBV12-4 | TGTGCCAGCAGTTTGACCCCCTTAAGTTACACCTTC | CASSLTPLSYTF
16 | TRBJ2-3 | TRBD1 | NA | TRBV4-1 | TGCGCCAGCAGCCAAGAGGGGACAGGGGGTACAGATACGCAGTATTTT | CASSQEGTGGTDTQYF
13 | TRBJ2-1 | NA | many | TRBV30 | TGTGCCTGGAGTGTACTAGGAGACAATGAGCAGTTCTTC | CAWSVLGDNEQFF
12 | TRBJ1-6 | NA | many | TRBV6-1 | TGTGCCAGCAGTCCGACCCAGGGACCCCTCCACTTT | CASSPTQGPLHF
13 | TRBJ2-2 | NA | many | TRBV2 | TGTGCCAGCAGTCGAACAAACACCGGGGAGCTGTTTTTT | CASSRTNTGELFF
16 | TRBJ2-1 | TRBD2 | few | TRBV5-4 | TGTGCCAGCAGCTTGGGAGGGACTAGCGGGAGTGGGGAGCAGTTCTTC | CASSLGGTSGSGEQFF
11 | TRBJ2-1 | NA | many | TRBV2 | TGTGCCAGCAGTGTTCGGGGGGAGCAGTTCTTC | CASSVRGEQFF
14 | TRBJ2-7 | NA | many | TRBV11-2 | TGTGCCAGCAGCGGTAGGGACAACTCCTACGAGCAGTACTTC | CASSGRDNSYEQYF